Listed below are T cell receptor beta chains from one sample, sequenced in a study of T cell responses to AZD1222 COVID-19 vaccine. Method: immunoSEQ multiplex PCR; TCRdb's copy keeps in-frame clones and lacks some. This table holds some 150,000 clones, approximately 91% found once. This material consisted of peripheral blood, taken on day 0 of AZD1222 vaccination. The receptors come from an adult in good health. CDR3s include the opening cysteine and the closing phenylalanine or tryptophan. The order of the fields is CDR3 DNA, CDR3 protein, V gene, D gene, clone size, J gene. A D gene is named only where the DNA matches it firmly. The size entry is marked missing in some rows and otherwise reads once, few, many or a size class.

TGCGCCAGCAGCTCACTAGGTTCGGCCACCGGGGAGCTGTTTTTT	CASSSLGSATGELFF	TRBV5-1	.	once	TRBJ2-2
TGTGCCAGCAGTCGCCTGACAACGAGCTCCTATAATTCACCCCTCCACTTT	CASSRLTTSSYNSPLHF	TRBV28	.	.	TRBJ1-6
TGTGCCAGCAGTCCCCAGGGCGGCGAAAAACTGTTTTTT	CASSPQGGEKLFF	TRBV12-3/TRBV12-4	.	.	TRBJ1-4
TGTGCCAGCAGGAGGACGGGGAACACTGAAGCTTTCTTT	CASRRTGNTEAFF	TRBV6-5	.	.	TRBJ1-1
TGCGCCAATACCGGGACTTACTACAATGAGCAGTTCTTC	CANTGTYYNEQFF	TRBV4-3	.	.	TRBJ2-1
TGTGCCAGCAGTATTCGGGGGGCAAGTGGCTACACCTTC	CASSIRGASGYTF	TRBV6-5	.	.	TRBJ1-2
TGTGCCAGTAGTATACGGGGGTATAATTCACCCCTCCACTTT	CASSIRGYNSPLHF	TRBV19	.	.	TRBJ1-6
TGTGCCACCAGCAGAGGGACAGCGGGCCAGCAAGAGACCCAGTACTTC	CATSRGTAGQQETQYF	TRBV15	.	.	TRBJ2-5
TGTGCCAGCATAGACTGGGAGGGAACCACTGAAGCTTTCTTT	CASIDWEGTTEAFF	TRBV6-5	.	.	TRBJ1-1
TGTGCCAGCAGTTATTGGGGACAGCCAGACAATGGCTACACCTTC	CASSYWGQPDNGYTF	TRBV6-6	TRBD1	.	TRBJ1-2
TGTGCCAGCAGGGGGGGACAGGAGTACAATGAGCAGTTCTTC	CASRGGQEYNEQFF	TRBV9	TRBD1	.	TRBJ2-1
TGTGCCAGCAGTTACGGGGGGACAGTCAATCAGCCCCAGCATTTT	CASSYGGTVNQPQHF	TRBV6-5	TRBD1	.	TRBJ1-5
TGTGCCAGCAGCTTAGAGGGGGGGACCCATGTGCTCAATGAGCAGTTCTTC	CASSLEGGTHVLNEQFF	TRBV7-2	.	.	TRBJ2-1
TGTGCCATCAGATCAGGGAATACCGCAGATACGCAGTATTTT	CAIRSGNTADTQYF	TRBV10-3	.	.	TRBJ2-3
TGCGCCAGCAGCTTTCTCCTACTAGCGGGAGCTTCCAATGAGCAGTTCTTC	CASSFLLLAGASNEQFF	TRBV5-1	TRBD2	.	TRBJ2-1
TGTGATCGAAGACGGGGGGTGGAGACTGAAGCTTTCTTT	CDRRRGVETEAFF	TRBV2	.	.	TRBJ1-1
TGCGCCAGCAGCCAAGGCCGGGTGGGGCCCCAGCATTTT	CASSQGRVGPQHF	TRBV4-1	.	.	TRBJ1-5
TGTGCCACCAGCAGAGATCAGGGGAACACTGAAGCTTTCTTT	CATSRDQGNTEAFF	TRBV15	.	.	TRBJ1-1
TGTGCCAGCAGACCCGGGACGCGGGGTGAAAAACTGTTTTTT	CASRPGTRGEKLFF	TRBV6-5	.	.	TRBJ1-4
TGTGCCAGCAGCTCCGGACTGGGGAGGACAGGCTATGGCTACACCTTC	CASSSGLGRTGYGYTF	TRBV28	TRBD1	.	TRBJ1-2
TGTGCCAGCAGGGACAGGTGGGGCACTAATGAAAAACTGTTTTTT	CASRDRWGTNEKLFF	TRBV6-5	TRBD1	.	TRBJ1-4
TGTGCCAGCAGCCAAGATAGGGTACAGCCCCAGCATTTT	CASSQDRVQPQHF	TRBV3-1/TRBV3-2	.	few	TRBJ1-5
TGTGCCAGCAGCCAAGGACAGGGGCGAGGCTACACCTTC	CASSQGQGRGYTF	TRBV3-1/TRBV3-2	TRBD1	.	TRBJ1-2
TGTGCCAGCAGCCTCTCTGGAAACACCATATATTTT	CASSLSGNTIYF	TRBV28	.	.	TRBJ1-3
TGTGCCAGTAACGCACCCAGTAGGCTCGATGAGCAGTTCTTC	CASNAPSRLDEQFF	TRBV5-4	.	.	TRBJ2-1